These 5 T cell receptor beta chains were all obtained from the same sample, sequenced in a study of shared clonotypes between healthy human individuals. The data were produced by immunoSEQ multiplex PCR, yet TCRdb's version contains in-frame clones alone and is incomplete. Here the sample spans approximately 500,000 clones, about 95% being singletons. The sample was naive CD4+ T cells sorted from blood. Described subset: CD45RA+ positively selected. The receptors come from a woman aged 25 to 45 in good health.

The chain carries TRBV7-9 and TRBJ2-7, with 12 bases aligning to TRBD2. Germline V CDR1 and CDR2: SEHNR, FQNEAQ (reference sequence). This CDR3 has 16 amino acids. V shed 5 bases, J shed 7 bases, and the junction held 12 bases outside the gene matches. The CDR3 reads CASSLNKGLAGNEQYF. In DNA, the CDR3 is TGTGCCAGCAGCCTCAATAAAGGACTAGCGGGAAATGAGCAGTACTTC.

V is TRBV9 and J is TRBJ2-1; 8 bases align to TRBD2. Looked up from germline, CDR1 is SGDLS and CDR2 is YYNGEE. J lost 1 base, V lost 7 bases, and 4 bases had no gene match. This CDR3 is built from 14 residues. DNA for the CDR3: TGTGCCAGCGGTCGGGAGGGTTCCTACAATGAGCAGTTCTTC. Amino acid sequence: CASGREGSYNEQFF.

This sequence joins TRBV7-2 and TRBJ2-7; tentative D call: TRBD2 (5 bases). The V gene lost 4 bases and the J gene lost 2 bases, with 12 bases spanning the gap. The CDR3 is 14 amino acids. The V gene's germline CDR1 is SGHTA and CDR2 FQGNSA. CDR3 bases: TGTGCCAGCAGCTCCCACGGGGTTGCCTACGAGCAGTACTTC. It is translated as CASSSHGVAYEQYF.

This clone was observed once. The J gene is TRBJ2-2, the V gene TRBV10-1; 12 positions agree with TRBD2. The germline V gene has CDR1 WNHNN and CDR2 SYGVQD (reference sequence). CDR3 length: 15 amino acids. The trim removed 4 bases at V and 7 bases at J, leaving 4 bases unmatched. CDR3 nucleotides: TGCGCCAGCAGTGGACTAGCGGGAGTGGTCGGGGAGCTGTTTTTT. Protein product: CASSGLAGVVGELFF.

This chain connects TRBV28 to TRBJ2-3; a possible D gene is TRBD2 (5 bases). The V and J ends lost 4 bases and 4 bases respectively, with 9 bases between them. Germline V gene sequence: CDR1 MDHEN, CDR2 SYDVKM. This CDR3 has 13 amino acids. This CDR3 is CASSWVAPDTQYF. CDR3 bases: TGTGCCAGCAGTTGGGTAGCGCCAGATACGCAGTATTTT.